This T cell receptor (beta chain) derives from a study of a mutant IDH1 vaccine in newly diagnosed glioma. Overall study context: Most patients had received both radiotherapy and temozolomide, the prior options being radiotherapy, temozolomide, or both.

The study, taken as a whole, reports: Apparently unrelated to pseudoprogression were changes in the top peripheral T cell clonotypes.

Time point described: baseline, week 1 (first vaccination visit). The treatment is: pre-vaccination baseline after standard-of-care therapy. New astrocytomas of WHO grade 3 or 4 that were IDH1-mutant and ATRX-lost were found in the donors. The CDR3 consists of 14 residues. Trimming at V came to 6 bases and at J to 5 bases, leaving 8 bases not matched to a gene. The V gene's germline CDR1 is LNHDA and CDR2 SQIVND (reference sequence). Concerning this clone itself: The antigen remains undetermined.

The method was immunoSEQ multiplex PCR; TCRdb's version includes in-frame clones alone and lacks a portion of them. This table has around 16,000 clones, nearly 97% appearing once. The clonotype comes from a woman aged 18-29 years with glioma. Some clones in this sample may be carry-over from other donors' samples. The specimen comprised peripheral blood mononuclear cells (PBMCs), sampled from a glioma patient treated with radiotherapy, temozolomide or both. The V gene is TRBV19, the J gene TRBJ2-5, with 8 bases lining up with TRBD2. The CDR3 protein is CASSLSGRGETQYF. The DNA of the CDR3 is TGTGCCAGTAGCCTAAGCGGGAGAGGGGAGACCCAGTACTTC.